The 6 T cell receptor beta chains below come from one sample, sequenced in a study of blood T cell repertoires in COVID-19. Sequenced by immunoSEQ multiplex PCR; TCRdb stores in-frame clones only, minus some. The data show some 140,000 clones, with about 83% seen just once and 12% held by the top ten. The sequencing sample was made of peripheral blood. These receptors all come from a woman aged 55-70 years with COVID-19, enrolled during active disease.

This clone was observed once. The genes are TRBV7-9 and TRBJ2-3, with a tentative D call TRBD1 (7 bases). The germline gives CDR1 SEHNR, CDR2 FQNEAQ (reference sequence). V was shortened by 2 bases and J by 1 base, with 13 bases between the two germline ends. This CDR3 contains 16 residues. CDR3: CASSLRRGQGTDTQYF. DNA of the CDR3: TGTGCCAGCAGCTTAAGGAGGGGGCAGGGCACAGATACGCAGTATTTT.

The chain links TRBV18 to TRBJ1-6, with a possible D match to TRBD1 (5 bases). Germline-derived CDR1 and CDR2 are KGHSH and LQKENI. CDR3 length: 14 amino acids. V shed 6 bases and J shed 6 bases, with 12 bases lying between them. The CDR3 sequence is CASSPKQVNSPLHF. The CDR3 DNA reads TGTGCCAGCTCCCCAAAACAGGTTAATTCACCCCTCCACTTT. The variable domain in full, with the rest retrieved from reference TRBV18 and TRBJ1-6, is NAGVMQNPRHLVRRRGQEARLRCSPMKGHSHVYWYRQLPEEGLKFMVYLQKENIIDESGMPKERFSAEFPKEGPSILRIQQVVRGDSAAYFCASSPKQVNSPLHFGNGTRLTVT.

V gene TRBV23-1 combines with J gene TRBJ2-3; D is ambiguous. TRBV23-1 falls under the ORF class, with uncertain function. This CDR3 has 14 amino acids. The V end was cut by 3 bases, the J end by 4 bases, with 11 bases between. The CDR3 DNA follows: TGCGCCAGCAGTCACCCTCGCGCACCAGATACGCAGTATTTT. It specifies CASSHPRAPDTQYF.

This clone was seen only once. The genes are TRBV10-2 and TRBJ1-1; 9 bases align to TRBD1. Germline V gives CDR1 WSHSY, CDR2 SAAADI. Trimming took 10 bases from V and 7 from J; bases not matched to a gene: 10. This CDR3 has 13 amino acids. The CDR3 region has the DNA TGCGCCACCACAGGGGGCCTCCGTGGTGAAGCTTTCTTT. Translation gives CATTGGLRGEAFF.

V and J are TRBV19 and TRBJ2-3; D possibly corresponds to TRBD1 (6 bases). Germline CDR1 and CDR2: LNHDA and SQIVND (reference sequence). V was clipped by 7 bases and J by 7 bases, with 9 bases between them. The CDR3 sequence is 11 residues long. The CDR3 region has the DNA TGTGCCAGTATGGGGGCTTATACGCAGTATTTT. Translating it yields CASMGAYTQYF.

The V and J genes are TRBV7-2 and TRBJ2-1, with D possibly matching TRBD2 (5 bases). CDR1 and CDR2 (germline): SGHTA, FQGNSA. This CDR3 spans 13 amino acids. Trimming stripped 4 bases from V and 10 bases from J, with 14 bases between. The CDR3 loop is CASSSGLSGEQFF. CDR3 nucleotides: TGTGCCAGCAGCTCCGGACTCTCTGGGGAGCAGTTCTTC. Looking up the rest from reference TRBV7-2 and TRBJ2-1 gives the full variable domain: GAGVSQSPSNKVTEKGKDVELRCDPISGHTALYWYRQSLGQGLEFLIYFQGNSAPDKSGLPSDRFSAERTGGSVSTLTIQRTQQEDSAVYLCASSSGLSGEQFFGPGTRLTVL.